One sample yielded the 4 T cell receptor beta chains listed below, sequenced in a study of cytomegalovirus exposure and HLA in healthy donors. It was with 60 Vbeta and 13 Jbeta primers that the PCR ran. The method was immunoSEQ multiplex PCR; TCRdb's version includes in-frame clones alone and lacks a portion of them. Of tens of thousands of clones listed, 60% to 80% are singletons. Sample: PBMCs. The receptors originated from a woman aged 40 to 55 in good health and CMV-seropositive.

DNA for the CDR3: TGTGCCAGCAGTGAAGAGGGCGGGGGGCCTCTCACAGATACGCAGTATTTT. Amino acid sequence: CASSEEGGGPLTDTQYF. The rearrangement links TRBV6-1 to TRBJ2-3; 8 positions agree with TRBD2. CDR1 and CDR2 from the germline V gene are MNHNS and SASEGT. Trimming at V came to 1 base and at J to 2 bases, leaving 8 bases not matched to a gene. The CDR3 spans 17 residues.

The chain carries TRBV5-4 and TRBJ2-3; 9 bases are shared with TRBD2. The ends lost 4 bases at V and 1 base at J; junction bases unmatched: 7. CDR3 length: 16 residues. Germline V gene data show CDR1 as SGHNT and CDR2 as YYREEE (reference sequence). CDR3 amino acids: CASSLSGGFRTDTQYF. CDR3 in DNA: TGTGCCAGCAGCCTTAGCGGGGGCTTCCGCACAGATACGCAGTATTTT.

The gene calls are TRBV4-1 and TRBJ1-2, with D hard to call. This CDR3 is built from 15 residues. Germline V gene lookup returns CDR1 MGHRA and CDR2 YSYEKL. V gave up 1 base and J gave up 7 bases, with 16 bases separating them. The DNA for the CDR3 is TGCGCCAGCAGCCAAGGGCTTCTAGGTCAGACTGGCTACACCTTC. It yields the protein CASSQGLLGQTGYTF.

V is TRBV15 and J is TRBJ2-6, with TRBD1 as a possible D gene (5 bases). Per germline, CDR1 LNHNV and CDR2 YYDKDF (reference sequence). V was clipped by 5 bases and J by 3 bases, with 14 bases between them. The CDR3 is made up of 16 amino acids. This CDR3 is CATSGSRGSGANVLTF. The CDR3 DNA sequence: TGTGCCACCAGCGGAAGTAGGGGTAGTGGGGCCAACGTCCTGACTTTC.